This T cell receptor (beta chain) was found in a study of blood T cell repertoires in COVID-19. Ages ranged from about 18 to 90 years, with residence in about 23 US areas. Cohorts were based on clinical histories the participants reported. The V gene's germline CDR1 is SEHNR and CDR2 FQNEAQ (reference sequence). V was clipped by 5 bases and J by 1 base; unmatched bases: 8. This CDR3 has 16 amino acids. The data were produced by immunoSEQ multiplex PCR, yet TCRdb's version contains in-frame clones alone and is incomplete. The sample has about 400,000 clones, 70% to 90% seen once; the top ten hold nearly 2%.

The sequence came from a woman between 18 and 29 years old with acute COVID-19. Sequenced sample: PBMCs or T cells enriched from blood (not recorded which). V is TRBV7-9 and J is TRBJ2-1; 7 bases are shared with TRBD2. CDR3 sequence (DNA): TGTGCCAGCAGCCCGCCTAGCGGTCCTTCCTACAATGAGCAGTTCTTC. Amino acids: CASSPPSGPSYNEQFF.